The rows below give T cell receptor beta chains drawn from one sample of a study of cytomegalovirus exposure and HLA in healthy donors. Generated by immunoSEQ multiplex PCR, the TCRdb table keeps only in-frame clones and is missing some. The sample shows around 120,000 clones, 80% of them seen only once. Sequenced sample: PBMCs. The receptor set was obtained from a man aged 25-45 years in good health and CMV-seronegative. Each CDR3 is given with its conserved first and last residue.

CDR3 protein: CASSLAGGNSNQPQHF; J gene: TRBJ1-5; V gene: TRBV5-1; CDR3 length: 16
CDR3 protein: CASSNLGQGYSNQPQHF; J gene: TRBJ1-5; V gene: TRBV2; CDR3 length: 17
CDR3 protein: CAWSSGGGLAGGNEQFF; J gene: TRBJ2-1; V gene: TRBV30; CDR3 length: 17
CDR3 protein: CSVVDFREQYF; J gene: TRBJ2-7; V gene: TRBV29-1; CDR3 length: 11
CDR3 protein: CASSGQGRYEQYF; J gene: .; V gene: TRBV13; CDR3 length: 13
CDR3 protein: CASSRRGFDEQYF; J gene: TRBJ2-7; V gene: TRBV28; CDR3 length: 13
CDR3 protein: CASKSPQAGVDTGELFF; J gene: TRBJ2-2; V gene: TRBV13; CDR3 length: 17
CDR3 protein: CASSYFGGANTEAFF; J gene: TRBJ1-1; V gene: TRBV6-5; CDR3 length: 15
CDR3 protein: CASSYSTVTTNEKLFF; J gene: TRBJ1-4; V gene: TRBV6-6; CDR3 length: 16
CDR3 protein: CASSEAGSGNTIYF; J gene: TRBJ1-3; V gene: TRBV25-1; CDR3 length: 14
CDR3 protein: CASSWWREDPYEQYF; J gene: TRBJ2-7; V gene: TRBV11-3; CDR3 length: 15
CDR3 protein: CASSAGQLSNTGELFF; J gene: TRBJ2-2; V gene: TRBV9; CDR3 length: 16
CDR3 protein: CASSIGQGNSYEQYF; J gene: TRBJ2-7; V gene: TRBV27; CDR3 length: 15
CDR3 protein: CAISESRGSSYEQYF; J gene: TRBJ2-7; V gene: TRBV10-3; CDR3 length: 15
CDR3 protein: CASSQDLNQPQHF; J gene: TRBJ1-5; V gene: TRBV14; CDR3 length: 13
CDR3 protein: CASSDRGTSGRVEQYF; J gene: TRBJ2-7; V gene: TRBV6-4; CDR3 length: 16
CDR3 protein: CASSPSSGNTIYF; J gene: TRBJ1-3; V gene: TRBV7-3; CDR3 length: 13
CDR3 protein: CASSLERGRDGVF; J gene: TRBJ2-3; V gene: TRBV5-5; CDR3 length: 13
CDR3 protein: CASSQDRAGVAGELFF; J gene: TRBJ2-2; V gene: TRBV4-3; CDR3 length: 16
CDR3 protein: CASRQGWSPQPQHF; J gene: TRBJ1-5; V gene: TRBV19; CDR3 length: 14
CDR3 protein: CASSKTGDQPQHF; J gene: TRBJ1-5; V gene: TRBV27; CDR3 length: 13
CDR3 protein: CASSIGTGVSSGANVLTF; J gene: TRBJ2-6; V gene: TRBV19; CDR3 length: 18
CDR3 protein: CASSLGTGTGPNQPQHF; J gene: TRBJ1-5; V gene: TRBV5-1; CDR3 length: 17
CDR3 protein: CASSQAQGLGETQYF; J gene: TRBJ2-5; V gene: TRBV4-3; CDR3 length: 15
CDR3 protein: CATSSAEVFRSGANVLTF; J gene: TRBJ2-6; V gene: TRBV15; CDR3 length: 18
CDR3 protein: CASSDSGQGADTQYF; J gene: TRBJ2-3; V gene: TRBV6-4; CDR3 length: 15
CDR3 protein: CASSVGAGSTDTQYF; J gene: TRBJ2-3; V gene: TRBV9; CDR3 length: 15
CDR3 protein: CASRGQGYEQYF; J gene: TRBJ2-7; V gene: TRBV27; CDR3 length: 12
CDR3 protein: CASRADRDSLSYEQYF; J gene: .; V gene: TRBV5-1; CDR3 length: 16
CDR3 protein: CASSRDGRKLFF; J gene: TRBJ2-2; V gene: TRBV10-1; CDR3 length: 12